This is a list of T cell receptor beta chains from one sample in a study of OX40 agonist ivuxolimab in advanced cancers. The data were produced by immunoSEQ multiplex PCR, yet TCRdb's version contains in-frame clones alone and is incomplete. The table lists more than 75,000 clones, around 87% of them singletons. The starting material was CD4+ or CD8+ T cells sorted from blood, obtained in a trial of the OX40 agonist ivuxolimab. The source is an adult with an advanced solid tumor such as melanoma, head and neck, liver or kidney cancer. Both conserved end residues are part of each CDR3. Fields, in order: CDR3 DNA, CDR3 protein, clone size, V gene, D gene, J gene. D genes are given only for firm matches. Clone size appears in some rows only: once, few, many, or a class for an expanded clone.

TGTGCCAGCAGCCGAACGAGCGGGAGAGGGGAGACCCAGTACTTC,CASSRTSGRGETQYF,.,TRBV5-4,TRBD2,TRBJ2-5
TGTGCCAGCAGCCGAGACATGAGGGGGCAACATGGCTACACCTTC,CASSRDMRGQHGYTF,few,TRBV7-2,TRBD1,TRBJ1-2
TGTGCCAGCAGGTCGCAGATGAACACTGAAGCTTTCTTT,CASRSQMNTEAFF,.,TRBV2,.,TRBJ1-1
TGTGCCAGCAGTGAAGCGAGGGGAAACACCATATATTTT,CASSEARGNTIYF,.,TRBV6-1,.,TRBJ1-3
TGTGCCAGCGATGCGGAAAATTTACCTACCCAGTACTTC,CASDAENLPTQYF,.,TRBV28,.,TRBJ2-5
TGTGCCTGGAGTATTTCGGACCTTAATAATTCACCCCTCCACTTT,CAWSISDLNNSPLHF,.,TRBV30,.,TRBJ1-6
TGTGCCAGCAGGTCCCCCCCGGGACAGGGGTGGTCGGGTGGCTACACCTTC,CASRSPPGQGWSGGYTF,once,TRBV28,TRBD1,TRBJ1-2
TGTGCCAGCAGCGAGGCTTCGGGACAGGGTAACTATGGCTACACCTTC,CASSEASGQGNYGYTF,.,TRBV9,TRBD1,TRBJ1-2
TGTGCCAGCAGCGTAGAGGGGTACACTGAAGCTTTCTTT,CASSVEGYTEAFF,.,TRBV9,.,TRBJ1-1
TGTGCCAGCAGTGACCCGGGACAGTACACTGAAGCTTTCTTT,CASSDPGQYTEAFF,.,TRBV6-1,TRBD1,TRBJ1-1
TGTGCCAGCAGGGGGGCTAACACAGATACGCAGTATTTT,CASRGANTDTQYF,.,TRBV6-6,.,TRBJ2-3
TGTGCCAGCACGTTCGGCAGGGGCTCCTACAATGAGCAGTTCTTC,CASTFGRGSYNEQFF,.,TRBV28,.,TRBJ2-1
TGTGCCAGCAGAGTACTAGCTCGGGGCATTCAGTACTTC,CASRVLARGIQYF,.,TRBV2,.,TRBJ2-4
TGTGCCATCAGACAGGGGACCTACGAGCAGTACTTC,CAIRQGTYEQYF,once,TRBV10-3,TRBD1,TRBJ2-7
TGTGCCAGCAGTCCAGGGGCCTTAAACTATGGCTACACCTTC,CASSPGALNYGYTF,.,TRBV6-5,.,TRBJ1-2
TGTGCCAGCAGCCAAGACGTCGAAGGGACAGAGCAGTTCTTC,CASSQDVEGTEQFF,.,TRBV14,.,TRBJ2-1
TGTGCCAGCAGTTCCTACTGGACCGGGGAGCTGTTTTTT,CASSSYWTGELFF,.,TRBV28,.,TRBJ2-2
TGTGCCAGCACCCTTAATAATCAGCCCCAGCATTTT,CASTLNNQPQHF,.,TRBV28,.,TRBJ1-5
TGCAGCGCGGACGGGGCTAGTCAAGAGACCCAGTACTTC,CSADGASQETQYF,.,TRBV29-1,.,TRBJ2-5
TGTGCCAGCAGCTTAGGCAGGGACGAGCAGTACTTC,CASSLGRDEQYF,.,TRBV7-2,.,TRBJ2-7
TGCGCCAGCAGCCCGTTAACCGGGACCACTGATTCACCCCTCCACTTT,CASSPLTGTTDSPLHF,once,TRBV5-1,.,TRBJ1-6
TGTGCCAGCAAAGGTCGGGATAACACCGGGGAGCTGTTTTTT,CASKGRDNTGELFF,.,TRBV2,.,TRBJ2-2
TGTGCCAGCAGTCCGGGACAGTATAATGAGGAACTGTTTTTT,CASSPGQYNEELFF,.,TRBV11-2,TRBD1,TRBJ1-4
TGCGCCAGCAGCCAAGGGGGGCTGGATCAGCCCCAGCATTTT,CASSQGGLDQPQHF,.,TRBV4-1,.,TRBJ1-5
TGTGCCAGCAGCCGTATGACCGGGACAGGGGATTTAGGTACGCAGTATTTT,CASSRMTGTGDLGTQYF,.,TRBV7-6,TRBD1,TRBJ2-3
TGTGCCAGCAGTGAAAGTGGCCCGGATTCACCCCTCCACTTT,CASSESGPDSPLHF,.,TRBV6-1,.,TRBJ1-6
TGTGCCAGCACCCCGCAAGGAGTAGCGGGATACAATGAGCAGTTCTTC,CASTPQGVAGYNEQFF,.,TRBV28,TRBD2,TRBJ2-1
TGTGCCAGCAGCCCAGGGGGCGCCCGGGCCGGGGAGCTGTTTTTT,CASSPGGARAGELFF,once,TRBV7-2,TRBD1,TRBJ2-2
TGTGCCAGCACACTAGCCAGCTCCTACAATGAGCAGTTCTTC,CASTLASSYNEQFF,.,TRBV6-1,.,TRBJ2-1
TGTGCCAGCTCACCAGAGACCGAGGGCTATGGCTACACCTTC,CASSPETEGYGYTF,.,TRBV18,.,TRBJ1-2
TGTGCCAGCAGCGTAGTGACGGTGAACACTGAAGCTTTCTTT,CASSVVTVNTEAFF,.,TRBV9,.,TRBJ1-1
TGTGCCAGCAGTTATTCGACAGGGATCAATCAGCCCCAGCATTTT,CASSYSTGINQPQHF,.,TRBV6-5,TRBD1,TRBJ1-5
TGTGCCAGCAGTTTAGACATGAACACTGAAGCTTTCTTT,CASSLDMNTEAFF,.,TRBV28,.,TRBJ1-1
TGTGCCAGCACCTCCTATGCGTCTCCGGGCGCTGAAGCTTTCTTT,CASTSYASPGAEAFF,once,TRBV6-5,.,TRBJ1-1
TGCAGCGTTGGATCTCAGGGATCGACTGGAAACACCATATATTTT,CSVGSQGSTGNTIYF,.,TRBV29-1,.,TRBJ1-3
TGTGCCAGCAGCTTAGGGCAGTCGAGCTCCTACAATGAGCAGTTCTTC,CASSLGQSSSYNEQFF,once,TRBV7-6,.,TRBJ2-1
TGTGCCAGCAGCTTATGGGGTTTTCAGGGGCCTACCTTTAATGAAAAACTGTTTTTT,CASSLWGFQGPTFNEKLFF,.,TRBV7-2,.,TRBJ1-4
TGTGCCAGCAGCTTACTCAGGGGTTTCTCCTATAATTCACCCCTCCACTTT,CASSLLRGFSYNSPLHF,.,TRBV11-2,.,TRBJ1-6
TGTGCCAGCCGGAGTCAAAATAACTATGGCTACACCTTC,CASRSQNNYGYTF,.,TRBV2,.,TRBJ1-2
TGTGCCAGCAGTTTTTCAGGGCAAAATGGCTACACCTTC,CASSFSGQNGYTF,once,TRBV28,.,TRBJ1-2
TGTGCCAGCAGTCCCGCCCCAGTGGTCGCTGAAGCTTTCTTT,CASSPAPVVAEAFF,.,TRBV28,.,TRBJ1-1
TGTGCCAGCTCACCAGGGGGAAGTTATGGCTACACCTTC,CASSPGGSYGYTF,.,TRBV18,.,TRBJ1-2
TGCGCCAGCAGCCAAGGGAGGAGTAACTATGGCTACACCTTC,CASSQGRSNYGYTF,.,TRBV4-3,.,TRBJ1-2
TGTGCCAGCAGTTTAGCTGAGGGAAGGGGCTACACCTTC,CASSLAEGRGYTF,.,TRBV28,.,TRBJ1-2
TGTGCCAGCAGAACGACAGGGGGCATGGGCTACACCTTC,CASRTTGGMGYTF,.,TRBV6-4,TRBD1,TRBJ1-2
TGTGCCAGCATAACAGGGTCCGGCCCCTACAATGAGCAGTTCTTC,CASITGSGPYNEQFF,.,TRBV6-1,.,TRBJ2-1
TGTGCCAGCAGCCTCAGGGGGCGGACAGATACGCAGTATTTT,CASSLRGRTDTQYF,.,TRBV6-5,TRBD1,TRBJ2-3
TGTGCCAGCAAGGGACTAACCGGGGAGCTGTTTTTT,CASKGLTGELFF,.,TRBV2,TRBD2,TRBJ2-2
TGTGCCAGCAGTACCTCCGGGACTAGCGGGAGTTACGAGCAGTACTTC,CASSTSGTSGSYEQYF,.,TRBV27,TRBD2,TRBJ2-7
TGCGCCAGCGGAGACGGCTTTAATTCACCCCTCCACTTT,CASGDGFNSPLHF,.,TRBV5-1,.,TRBJ1-6
TGTGCCAGCAGCGAGGCAGGGTATTGGGGCTACACCTTC,CASSEAGYWGYTF,.,TRBV28,.,TRBJ1-2
TGTGCCAGCAGCTGGGCGGGGGGCCGTCAAGAGACCCAGTACTTC,CASSWAGGRQETQYF,.,TRBV7-2,TRBD2,TRBJ2-5
TGTGCCAGCAGCCCTTTATACTCCTACGAGCAGTACTTC,CASSPLYSYEQYF,.,TRBV7-2,.,TRBJ2-7
TGTGCCAGCAGCTTGGCCTTGACCGGCGGGGAGCTGTTTTTT,CASSLALTGGELFF,.,TRBV5-5,.,TRBJ2-2
TGTGCCATCAGTGAAGGGACAACTAATGAAAAACTGTTTTTT,CAISEGTTNEKLFF,.,TRBV10-3,.,TRBJ1-4
TGTGCCAGTACCCCACCCGGAGCGGGAGGCCGAGATGAGCAGTTCTTC,CASTPPGAGGRDEQFF,once,TRBV19,TRBD2,TRBJ2-1
TGTGCCAGCAGCTTAGCCGGGGGTGAGACCCAGTACTTC,CASSLAGGETQYF,.,TRBV7-9,.,TRBJ2-5
TGTGCCAGCAGCACACTGGACAGATACGAGCAGTACTTC,CASSTLDRYEQYF,.,TRBV5-6,.,TRBJ2-7
TGTGCCACCCTTTCCCCCGGGACTAGCGACAATGAGCAGTTCTTC,CATLSPGTSDNEQFF,.,TRBV28,TRBD2,TRBJ2-1
TGTGCCATACGCCAGCAGAATGAGCAGTTCTTC,CAIRQQNEQFF,.,TRBV10-3,.,TRBJ2-1